These T cell receptor beta chains were read from a single sample in a study. TCRdb re-called the 5' RACE reads with MiXCR, one entry per CDR3 protein. This table has roughly 23,000 distinct CDR3 sequences, approximately 28% appearing once. The sequenced material came from tumor-infiltrating naive CD4+ T cells sorted from the breast tumor. The receptor set was obtained from a female donor with breast cancer. The CDR3 runs from the conserved cysteine through the conserved F or W. D genes are given only for firm matches.

d_call	v_call	cdr3_aa
TRBD1	TRBV29-1	CSVDPTGRAFF
.	TRBV20-1	CSARRGATNEKLFF
TRBD2	TRBV5-1	CASSTSGGPGELFF
.	TRBV5-1	CASSLDPGNSPLHF
.	TRBV5-1	CASSLVIGLEMTEAFF
TRBD2	TRBV5-1	CASSLGSTSGRGEQYF
.	TRBV4-2	CASSPQGNTEAFF
.	TRBV3-1	CASSRTETGYNEQFF
.	TRBV25-1	CASSGDLWEAPYEQYF
.	TRBV5-1	CASSLYEQYF
.	TRBV20-1	CSASIRSYNEQFF
.	TRBV5-1	CASSLVTSSPYNEQFF
.	TRBV2	CASKVEAGMGTEAFF
.	TRBV20-1	CSAYSDSHSYEQYF
TRBD2	TRBV7-7	CASSIAGEGGEQFF
.	TRBV6-6	CASSFDREPQHF
TRBD2	TRBV20-1	CSAASYAGGAYNEQFF
TRBD2	TRBV15	CATSSGLAEYEQFF
TRBD1	TRBV14	CASSHLQGAATEAFF
.	TRBV6-5	CASRPGTGDEQYF
TRBD2	TRBV20-1	CSVAGPYSYNEQFF
.	TRBV18	CASSTAIGNTEAFF
TRBD1	TRBV12-3/TRBV12-4	CASSYHGTGANEQFF
.	TRBV6-1	CASSRPWGQETQYF
.	TRBV5-1	CASSLVSGNYGYTF
.	TRBV7-9	CASSSLQVTEAFF
.	TRBV6-5	CASSNQGMVTDTQYF
.	TRBV20-1	CSASPETQYF
.	TRBV6-1	CASSYSGNQETQYF
.	TRBV4-1	CASSQEALGVPQPQHF
TRBD2	TRBV9	CASSAGGGTYEQYF
.	TRBV6-5	CASTPGGRGSEAFF
.	TRBV5-1	CASSFWGLNTEAFF
TRBD2	TRBV25-1	CASSEGRLAGNQETQYF
TRBD2	TRBV7-3	CASSQGSGTNNEQFF
TRBD1	TRBV6-5	CASSYSGQGVQKLFF
.	TRBV6-1	CASSEGGYEQYF
.	TRBV6-1	CASSDILSPYEQYF
.	TRBV15	CATSRDFHEQYF
.	TRBV6-6	CASSTRRGTTDTQYF
.	TRBV7-2	CASSFIGVDEQFF
TRBD2	TRBV12-3/TRBV12-4	CASAPTGGGGPYNEQYF
.	TRBV20-1	CSARPGELSNQPQHF
.	TRBV30	CAWSVGEPYEQYF
TRBD1	TRBV11-3	CASSLGSTGGLETQYF
.	TRBV20-1	CSARPRVQGPYYGYTF
.	TRBV19	CASSTPGRISYNEQLF
.	TRBV7-9	CASYREGQAVSGANVLTF
.	TRBV7-3	CASSLTCRNEQFF
.	TRBV7-8	CASSLGGFQPQHF
TRBD2	TRBV20-1	CSARGTSGYNEQFF
TRBD2	TRBV6-1	CASSEWREGSDTQYF
.	TRBV12-3/TRBV12-4	CASCPGGGRVVTQYF